These 28 T cell receptor beta chains were sequenced from one sample in a study of blood T cell repertoires in COVID-19. The assay was immunoSEQ multiplex PCR, and TCRdb's table has in-frame clones only and misses some. The table lists 300,000 to 450,000 clones, 80% to 90% of them singletons. The sample comprised PBMCs or T cells enriched from blood (not recorded which). The receptors were gathered from a man younger than 35 who had recovered from COVID-19.

The gene calls are TRBV7-6 and TRBJ2-2; TRBD1 agrees at 9 bases. CDR1 and CDR2 (germline): SGHVS, FNYEAQ. This CDR3 is 15 amino acids long. Losses at the gene ends were 5 bases for V and 3 bases for J; bases not matched to a gene: 4. This CDR3 is CASSRDRADTGELFF. The CDR3 nucleotides are TGTGCCAGCAGCCGGGACAGGGCGGACACCGGGGAGCTGTTTTTT.

As concerns this clone: The junction and the germline gene differ at one end; a read error may be behind it. The V and J genes are TRBV29-1 and TRBJ2-1, with D possibly TRBD2 on 5 matching bases. The CDR3 contains 13 residues. In germline, CDR1 is SQVTM, CDR2 ANQGSEA. CDR3 in amino acids: CSGLEGLYSEQFF. The CDR3 bases are TGCAGCGGGCTAGAGGGCCTCTACAGTGAGCAGTTCTTC.

The V call is TRBV11-1, the J call TRBJ2-2; 13 bases are a match to TRBD2. Losses at the gene ends were 5 bases for V and 7 bases for J; bases not matched to a gene: 7. CDR1 is SGHAT and CDR2 is FQDESV in the germline V gene (reference sequence). The CDR3 covers 16 residues. CDR3 amino acids: CASSILAGGPGGELFF. Here the CDR3 DNA reads TGTGCCAGCAGCATACTAGCGGGAGGGCCAGGCGGGGAGCTGTTTTTT.

The chain links TRBV3-1 (or the pseudogene TRBV3-2) to TRBJ2-7; possible D gene TRBD2, 7 bases. The CDR3 runs 16 residues. Germline loops: CDR1 LGHDT, CDR2 YNNKEL (reference sequence). Trimming cost V 0 bases and J 6 bases, with 18 bases left between them. CDR3 DNA sequence: TGTGCCAGCAGCCAAGACGGGGCCGGGGGGCGTCGCGAGCAGTACTTC. Amino acid sequence: CASSQDGAGGRREQYF.

The chain recombines TRBV7-9 with TRBJ2-3; 7 nucleotides match TRBD2. The CDR3 loop spans 16 amino acids. Trimming cost V 8 bases and J 0 bases; bases outside gene matches: 11. In germline, CDR1 is SEHNR, CDR2 FQNEAQ (reference sequence). CDR3 residues: CASLPTSVASTDTQYF. Written as DNA, the CDR3 is TGTGCCAGCCTACCTACTAGCGTAGCTAGCACAGATACGCAGTATTTT. Filled out from reference TRBV7-9 and TRBJ2-3, the complete variable domain reads DTGVSQNPRHKITKRGQNVTFRCDPISEHNRLYWYRQTLGQGPEFLTYFQNEAQLEKSRLLSDRFSAERPKGSFSTLEIQRTEQGDSAMYLCASLPTSVASTDTQYFGPGTRLTVL.

The rearrangement joins TRBV19 to TRBJ2-3, with D perhaps TRBD1 (6 bases). V was cut by 2 bases and J by 0 bases, with 18 bases left in between. From germline, CDR1 is LNHDA and CDR2 SQIVND (reference sequence). CDR3 length equals 18 residues. The CDR3 DNA follows: TGTGCCAGTAGTATAAGCTCCCGTAGGGGGACAAGCACAGATACGCAGTATTTT. As protein: CASSISSRRGTSTDTQYF.

The chain uses TRBV3-1 (or the pseudogene TRBV3-2) and TRBJ2-3, with a possible D match to TRBD2 (5 bases). Trimming took 1 base from V and 2 from J, leaving 10 bases between them. Germline V gene lookup returns CDR1 LGHDT and CDR2 YNNKEL (reference sequence). The CDR3 sequence is 15 residues long. The CDR3 loop is CASSQVATITDTQYF. The CDR3 coding sequence is TGTGCCAGCAGCCAAGTTGCGACTATCACAGATACGCAGTATTTT.

J is TRBJ2-5 and V is TRBV19; D may be TRBD2 (5 bases). Germline V gene data show CDR1 as LNHDA and CDR2 as SQIVND (reference sequence). The CDR3 consists of 12 residues. CDR3 coding DNA: TGTGCAGGCCAGGAGTGGAGGGAGACCCAGTACTTC. Translation gives CAGQEWRETQYF.

This chain uses TRBV7-9 with TRBJ2-7; weak D call: TRBD2 (6 bases). This CDR3 region has 17 residues. Trimming cost V 1 base and J 3 bases, with 19 bases left between them. From germline, CDR1 is SEHNR and CDR2 FQNEAQ (reference sequence). CDR3 DNA sequence: TGTGCCAGCAGCTTAGGTAGTCGGGACTTCGCTATCTACGAGCAGTACTTC. Its protein is CASSLGSRDFAIYEQYF.

This clone came up a few times. The chain carries TRBV3-1 (or the pseudogene TRBV3-2) and TRBJ1-2; 9 bases are shared with TRBD1. Germline-derived CDR1 and CDR2 are LGHDT and YNNKEL (reference sequence). The length of the CDR3 is 15 residues. V shed 1 base, J shed 8 bases, and the junction held 8 bases outside the gene matches. As DNA, the CDR3 is TGTGCCAGCAGCCAAGGACCGGGACAGGGCATGGGCTACACCTTC. This codes for CASSQGPGQGMGYTF.

This clone was observed a handful of times. The gene calls are TRBV6-2 or TRBV6-3 and TRBJ1-5; tentative D call: TRBD1 (6 bases). The CDR3 extends over 14 amino acids. V was trimmed by 5 bases and J by 6 bases, leaving 14 bases between them. CDR1 MNHEY and CDR2 SVGEGT come from the germline V gene. This chain's CDR3 is CASSATGWAQPQHF. The CDR3 DNA reads TGTGCCAGCAGTGCGACAGGATGGGCTCAGCCCCAGCATTTT.

The chain links TRBV3-1 (or the pseudogene TRBV3-2) to TRBJ1-1; D not certain. V gave up 1 base and J gave up 1 base, with 10 bases separating them. This CDR3 has 15 residues. Germline V gene sequence: CDR1 LGHDT, CDR2 YNNKEL (reference sequence). The chain's CDR3 is CASSQGTLGNTEAFF. The CDR3, as DNA: TGTGCCAGCAGCCAAGGGACTCTCGGGAACACTGAAGCTTTCTTT.

This chain uses TRBV5-1 with TRBJ1-5; maybe TRBD1 (5 bases). V was shortened by 0 bases and J by 9 bases, with 7 bases between the two germline ends. Germline CDR1 is SGHRS and CDR2 is YFSETQ. The CDR3 is 12 residues long. The CDR3 spells CASSLGGGPQHF. The CDR3 bases are TGCGCCAGCAGCTTGGGCGGGGGGCCCCAGCATTTT. Full variable domain (outside the CDR3, taken from reference TRBV5-1 and TRBJ1-5): KAGVTQTPRYLIKTRGQQVTLSCSPISGHRSVSWYQQTPGQGLQFLFEYFSETQRNKGNFPGRFSGRQFSNSRSEMNVSTLELGDSALYLCASSLGGGPQHFGDGTRLSIL.

V usage is TRBV19 and J usage is TRBJ2-3; D is possibly TRBD1 (6 bases). Germline assignment: CDR1 LNHDA and CDR2 SQIVND (reference sequence). CDR3 size: 17 residues. The ends were cut back, 5 bases at V and 4 bases at J, with 22 bases in the middle. CDR3 bases: TGTGCCAGTAGTCGTCCACCAGGGGAGATAAGGGCAGATACGCAGTATTTT. Translated: CASSRPPGEIRADTQYF.

The rearrangement uses TRBV11-3 and TRBJ2-1; D gene ambiguous. With 5 bases removed from V and 2 bases from J, the gap between germline ends came to 16 bases. This CDR3 has 16 residues. Germline assignment: CDR1 SGHNT and CDR2 YENEEA. The CDR3 protein is CASSPSQVSPYNEQFF. The CDR3 DNA is TGTGCCAGCAGCCCCTCTCAAGTGAGTCCCTACAATGAGCAGTTCTTC.

The chain combines TRBV12-3 or TRBV12-4 with TRBJ1-1; 10 nucleotides align to TRBD1. Germline trimming cut 5 bases from V and 5 bases from J; bases unmatched to any gene: 2. The CDR3 length is 13 residues. CDR3 in amino acids: CASSTDRGTEAFF. The CDR3 coding sequence is TGTGCCAGCAGTACGGACAGGGGGACTGAAGCTTTCTTT.

The rearrangement uses TRBV5-1 and TRBJ2-7, with TRBD1 identical over 10 bases. The J segment lost 2 bases and the V segment lost 0 bases, leaving 2 bases of the junction unmatched. The CDR3 spans 15 residues. The germline gives CDR1 SGHRS, CDR2 YFSETQ. In nucleotides, the CDR3 is TGCGCCAGCAGCTTGGGGGACAGGGGTACCTACGAGCAGTACTTC. Its translation is CASSLGDRGTYEQYF.

The chain has TRBV3-1 (or the pseudogene TRBV3-2) and TRBJ2-7; TRBD1 agrees at 9 bases. In germline, CDR1 is LGHDT, CDR2 YNNKEL (reference sequence). The CDR3 extends over 14 amino acids. The J segment lost 4 bases and the V segment lost 5 bases, leaving 6 bases of the junction unmatched. The CDR3 DNA reads as TGTGCCAGCAGCTACGGACAGGGGCGATACGAGCAGTACTTC. This encodes CASSYGQGRYEQYF.

V usage is TRBV6-4 and J usage is TRBJ2-1, with D possibly being TRBD1 (6 bases). The CDR3 length is 13 residues. V lost 5 bases and J 10 bases, leaving 15 bases between the germline ends. Germline assignment: CDR1 MRHNA and CDR2 SNTAGT. The DNA of the CDR3 is TGTGCCAGCAGTATACAGGGAAGAGGGGAGCAGTTCTTC. Translating gives CASSIQGRGEQFF.

This chain uses TRBV2 with TRBJ1-5; no clear D gene. Trimming cost V 4 bases and J 9 bases, with 13 bases left between them. Germline CDR1 SNHLY, CDR2 FYNNEI. CDR3 size: 13 residues. The CDR3 reads CASSVGVRWPQHF. CDR3 nucleotides: TGTGCCAGCAGTGTCGGAGTTAGGTGGCCCCAGCATTTT.

The chain combines TRBV7-3 with TRBJ1-5, with a possible D match to TRBD1 (5 bases). The CDR3 is 17 residues long. The germline V and J ends were trimmed by 5 bases and 1 base, with 18 bases remaining between them. In germline, CDR1 is SGHTA, CDR2 FQGTGA. The CDR3 sequence: CASSRGRDRASNQPQHF. As DNA, the CDR3 is TGTGCCAGCAGCCGGGGGAGAGACCGAGCCAGCAATCAGCCCCAGCATTTT.

This clone has just a few counts. V gene TRBV19 combines with J gene TRBJ1-6, with 7 bases lining up with TRBD1. Germline V gives CDR1 LNHDA, CDR2 SQIVND (reference sequence). Losses at the gene ends were 5 bases for V and 10 bases for J; bases not matched to a gene: 8. The CDR3 runs to 14 residues. The CDR3 sequence: CASSRDRDVSPLHF. The DNA of the CDR3 is TGTGCCAGTAGTCGAGACAGGGATGTCTCACCCCTCCACTTT.

J is TRBJ2-7 and V is TRBV5-6; the D gene is possibly TRBD1 (6 bases). Trimming removed 4 bases at V and 0 bases at J, with 14 bases between. There are 15 residues in the CDR3. Germline V CDR1 and CDR2: SGHDT, YYEEEE. The CDR3 here is CASSNPRGSSYEQYF. The CDR3 DNA is TGTGCCAGCAGCAATCCCAGGGGCAGCTCCTACGAGCAGTACTTC.

This clone was detected only a few times. The V and J genes are TRBV24-1 and TRBJ1-2; D gene unclear. The ends were cut back, 7 bases at V and 5 bases at J, with 10 bases in the middle. The CDR3 has 12 amino acids. Germline-derived CDR1 and CDR2 are KGHDR and SFDVKD. The CDR3: CATSDQTYGYTF. In DNA form, the CDR3 reads TGTGCCACCAGCGACCAGACATATGGCTACACCTTC.

The count of this clone is one. The rearrangement links TRBV18 to TRBJ1-1; 8 bases line up with TRBD1. Germline CDR1 KGHSH, CDR2 LQKENI. V shed 2 bases and J 4 bases; nucleotides not matched to a gene: 6. The CDR3 has 15 residues. In DNA form, the CDR3 reads TGTGCCAGCTCACCAGGAGACAGGGGTAGCACTGAAGCTTTCTTT. As protein: CASSPGDRGSTEAFF.

V usage is TRBV5-8 and J usage is TRBJ1-4, with D tentatively TRBD1 (6 bases). The CDR3 contains 15 residues. V was clipped by 2 bases and J by 7 bases, with 15 bases between them. CDR1 is SGHTS, CDR2 YDEGEE, per germline. The CDR3: CASSFDRPGVEKLFF. The CDR3 DNA follows: TGTGCCAGCAGCTTTGACAGGCCCGGGGTTGAAAAACTGTTTTTT.

The chain has TRBV20-1 and TRBJ2-7; D possibly corresponds to TRBD1 (5 bases). From germline, CDR1 is DFQATT and CDR2 SNEGSKA (reference sequence). This CDR3 has 11 residues. The CDR3 nucleotides are TGCAGCGCCCAACTCAGGGACGAGCAGTACTTC. Translating gives CSAQLRDEQYF.

This clone has a single count. This sequence joins TRBV2 and TRBJ2-7; 8 nucleotides match TRBD1. The CDR3 is made up of 14 amino acids. The J segment lost 5 bases and the V segment lost 6 bases, leaving 9 bases of the junction unmatched. CDR1 is SNHLY and CDR2 is FYNNEI in the germline V gene. The DNA for the CDR3 is TGTGCCAGCAGACGGACAGGGCTTCTGCACGAGCAGTACTTC. The encoded protein is CASRRTGLLHEQYF.